The 18 T cell receptor beta chains in this list originate from one sample, sequenced in a study of CD8 T cells in Susac syndrome. When the RNA was reverse transcribed, random hexamers were used with an input of roughly 0.45 to 1 ug. One entry per CDR3 protein, called by TCRdb with MiXCR from the immunoSEQ multiplex PCR reads. In the table there are about 400,000 distinct CDR3 sequences, roughly 85% of which are singletons. Sequencing was done on a sample of CD8+ T cells from PBMCs. The origin of the receptors is a human donor with multiple sclerosis.

The rearrangement joins TRBV5-5 to TRBJ2-2; D not certain. Trimming cost V 3 bases and J 6 bases, with 6 bases left between them. The germline V gene has CDR1 SGHKS and CDR2 YYEKEE (reference sequence). The CDR3 is 12 residues long. CDR3 nucleotides: TGTGCCAGCAGCTCAGAGCCCGGGGAGCTGTTTTTT. It is translated as CASSSEPGELFF. Variable domain in full (rest from reference TRBV5-5 and TRBJ2-2): DAGVTQSPTHLIKTRGQQVTLRCSPISGHKSVSWYQQVLGQGPQFIFQYYEKEERGRGNFPDRFSARQFPNYSSELNVNALLLGDSALYLCASSSEPGELFFGEGSRLTVL.

Only a few counts were recorded for this clonotype. The chain joins TRBV6-1 to TRBJ2-7, with D perhaps TRBD1 (6 bases). The V and J ends lost 6 bases and 3 bases respectively, with 12 bases between them. Germline CDR1 reads MNHNS; CDR2 reads SASEGT. The CDR3 contains 13 residues. The CDR3 DNA is TGTGCCAGCAGCCAGGACAGTTACTACGAGCAGTACTTC. Encoded protein: CASSQDSYYEQYF.

The CDR3 DNA reads as TGTGCCAGCAGCTTAGCGGGAGGGCAAGATACGCAGTATTTT. Residues: CASSLAGGQDTQYF. The rearrangement uses TRBV7-3 and TRBJ2-3, with 9 positions matching TRBD2. The CDR3 spans 14 residues. Germline trimming cut 2 bases from V and 5 bases from J; bases unmatched to any gene: 2. Germline V gene sequence: CDR1 SGHTA, CDR2 FQGTGA.

This clonotype was seen a few times. This chain links TRBV12-3 or TRBV12-4 with TRBJ1-2, with a tentative D call TRBD1 (5 bases). The CDR3 has 13 residues. Trimming left V 5 bases short and J 8 bases short, with 15 bases between. The CDR3 is CASSNSEDIGYTF. CDR3 sequence (DNA): TGTGCCAGCAGTAATTCCGAGGACATAGGCTACACCTTC.

This clonotype has only a few counts. V usage is TRBV29-1 and J usage is TRBJ2-7; D possibly corresponds to TRBD1 (5 bases). V shed 5 bases and J shed 4 bases, with 15 bases lying between them. CDR1 and CDR2 (germline): SQVTM, ANQGSEA. The CDR3 is made up of 13 amino acids. In DNA form, the CDR3 reads TGCAGCGTTTACTTTGACAGTATGTACGAGCAGTACTTC. It encodes CSVYFDSMYEQYF.

V gene TRBV4-2 combines with J gene TRBJ1-2; the D gene is possibly TRBD1 (6 bases). CDR3 length: 15 residues. The ends were cut back, 0 bases at V and 6 bases at J, with 14 bases in the middle. CDR1 and CDR2 (germline): LGHNA, YNFKEQ. Written as DNA, the CDR3 is TGTGCCAGCAGCCAAGAATTGGGGGCGCGGAATGGCTACACCTTC. It specifies CASSQELGARNGYTF.

The V gene is TRBV19, the J gene TRBJ2-1, with 9 nucleotides matching TRBD2. CDR1 and CDR2 (germline): LNHDA, SQIVND (reference sequence). The CDR3 has 14 amino acids. The V segment lost 7 bases and the J segment 5 bases; nucleotides outside the gene matches: 6. Here the CDR3 DNA reads TGTGCCAGTACCACAGGACTAGCGAACAATGAGCAGTTCTTC. This gives the protein CASTTGLANNEQFF.

This clonotype was seen more than once but under ten times. V is TRBV5-6 and J is TRBJ1-5; D not certain. This CDR3 has 16 residues. Per germline, CDR1 SGHDT and CDR2 YYEEEE. V lost 1 base to trimming and J lost 1 base, with 12 bases between them. Here the CDR3 reads CASSLSPTGSNQPQHF. The CDR3 DNA follows: TGTGCCAGCAGCTTGAGCCCCACCGGGAGCAATCAGCCCCAGCATTTT.

The rearrangement joins TRBV15 to TRBJ2-2, with a weak D call TRBD2 (6 bases). This CDR3 spans 15 amino acids. Germline lookup yields CDR1 LNHNV and CDR2 YYDKDF (reference sequence). Trimming removed 4 bases at V and 3 bases at J, with 12 bases between. CDR3 residues: CATSTRDLDTGELFF. In DNA form, the CDR3 reads TGTGCCACCAGCACTCGGGACTTAGACACCGGGGAGCTGTTTTTT.

The chain has TRBV30 and TRBJ2-7; tentatively, D is TRBD2 (7 bases). Looked up from germline, CDR1 is GTSNPN and CDR2 is SVGIG (reference sequence). This CDR3 has 15 amino acids. Trimming took 5 bases from V and 4 from J, leaving 21 bases between them. The CDR3, as DNA: TGTGCCTGGGTGGGCAATGGGGGGGCGGCTTACGAGCAGTACTTC. Translating gives CAWVGNGGAAYEQYF.

The V and J genes are TRBV28 and TRBJ1-3; the D is unclear. Looked up from germline, CDR1 is MDHEN and CDR2 is SYDVKM. Trimming pared 2 bases from V and 0 bases from J, leaving 8 bases between. CDR3 size: 15 residues. This CDR3 is CASSLVRNSGNTIYF. The DNA for the CDR3 is TGTGCCAGCAGTTTAGTGAGGAACTCTGGAAACACCATATATTTT.

V and J are TRBV4-1 and TRBJ1-2; D ambiguous. The ends were cut back, 0 bases at V and 7 bases at J, with 12 bases in the middle. The CDR3 contains 14 residues. Germline-derived CDR1 and CDR2 are MGHRA and YSYEKL. CDR3 residues: CASSQEPKGSGYTF. The CDR3 DNA is TGCGCCAGCAGCCAAGAGCCAAAAGGCTCTGGCTACACCTTC.

The chain carries TRBV27 and TRBJ1-5, with D possibly TRBD1 on 6 matching bases. V lost 4 bases, J lost 5 bases, and 9 bases lay in between. CDR3 length: 13 amino acids. CDR1 and CDR2 (germline): MNHEY, SMNVEV (reference sequence). The CDR3 nucleotides are TGTGCCAGCAGTTGGGGGGCCTATCAGCCCCAGCATTTT. This codes for CASSWGAYQPQHF.

The chain employs TRBV30 and TRBJ2-1; possible D gene TRBD2, 5 bases. CDR3 length: 15 amino acids. Per the germline V gene, CDR1 is GTSNPN and CDR2 is SVGIG (reference sequence). V lost 0 bases and J 6 bases, leaving 15 bases between the germline ends. The CDR3, as DNA: TGTGCCTGGAGTGTCCACCGGAGCGGAGCCAATGAGCAGTTCTTC. It translates to CAWSVHRSGANEQFF.

This chain connects TRBV4-1 to TRBJ2-1; D gene ambiguous. V was shortened by 1 base and J by 1 base, with 14 bases between the two germline ends. The CDR3 has 17 amino acids. CDR1 is MGHRA and CDR2 is YSYEKL in the germline V gene. This CDR3 is CASSQVGWPDSYNEQFF. The CDR3 DNA reads as TGCGCCAGCAGCCAAGTCGGATGGCCGGATTCCTACAATGAGCAGTTCTTC.

V is TRBV6-2 or TRBV6-3 and J is TRBJ2-3; D not certain. CDR1 is MNHEY and CDR2 is SVGEGT in the germline V gene. The CDR3 is made up of 13 amino acids. V lost 0 bases and J 4 bases, leaving 5 bases between the germline ends. The CDR3 reads CASSYSSSDTQYF. CDR3 nucleotide sequence: TGTGCCAGCAGTTACTCGTCGTCAGATACGCAGTATTTT.

The chain has TRBV7-9 and TRBJ2-7, with 7 bases identical to TRBD1. The CDR3 length is 16 residues. Trimming at V came to 2 bases and at J to 3 bases, leaving 10 bases not matched to a gene. Germline V gene lookup returns CDR1 SEHNR and CDR2 FQNEAQ (reference sequence). The CDR3 DNA reads as TGTGCCAGCAGCTTACCCCCCCCGGGACAGAACTACGAGCAGTACTTC. Translation gives CASSLPPPGQNYEQYF.

In this sample, this clonotype turned up once. This chain uses TRBV30 with TRBJ2-1; TRBD1 is a possible D gene (6 bases). V shed 3 bases and J shed 3 bases, with 15 bases lying between them. Looked up from germline, CDR1 is GTSNPN and CDR2 is SVGIG (reference sequence). The CDR3 runs to 15 residues. This chain's CDR3 is CAWRDYRDFYNEQFF. The DNA of the CDR3 is TGTGCCTGGAGAGATTACAGGGATTTCTACAATGAGCAGTTCTTC.